The T cell receptor (beta chain) described here comes from a study of CD8 T cells in Susac syndrome (dated by TCRdb to between 2018 and 2021). About the full investigation: Of the Susac syndrome patients who were sequenced, eight or nine were in clinical remission while about 6 had clinically active disease. At blood withdrawal, Susac syndrome patients were either therapy-naive, taking corticosteroids (in some cases with IVIg as well), or taking IVIg alone. Repertoire sequencing was used to test whether CD8+ T cell activation and differentiation in Susac syndrome was antigen driven. What the study reported, not specific to this receptor: In patients with Susac syndrome, the CD4+ T cell repertoire showed no detectable clonal expansion. The number of individuals in the TCR sequencing and HLA analysis was acknowledged as relatively small.

At the junction V is shortened by 0 bases and J by 8 bases, with 4 bases in between. The CDR3 contains 12 residues, cysteine and phenylalanine counted. The kept DNA is CDR3 alone, 36 bases in frame from the first base. CDR1 LGHNA and CDR2 YSLEER were looked up in the germline V gene. High-throughput TCR beta sequencing profiled peripheral blood CD8+ and CD4+ T cells from healthy donors, Susac syndrome patients and multiple sclerosis patients. Recently defined diagnostic criteria for definite or probable disease were met by the Susac syndrome patients. Bulk CD8+ and CD4+ T cells were purified by magnetic negative isolation, whereas CD8+ TEMRA cells were enriched by FACS. Blood was drawn into EDTA tubes, processed within 24 hours, and PBMCs were isolated by density gradient centrifugation. PBMCs intended for TCR sequencing were cryopreserved in liquid nitrogen and were subsequently thawed in a 37 degrees C water bath. The sorted or isolated CD4+, CD8+ and CD8+ TEMRA cells had a purity of 90% or higher.

RNA was extracted with the RNeasy kit and 0.5 to 1 ug was reverse transcribed using random hexamers. TCR beta CDR3 regions were amplified with the immunoSEQ multiplex PCR assay covering 54 Vbeta and 13 Jbeta segments. PCR amplification bias was corrected using a synthetic template baseline for primer optimization and computational correction. In the paper's pipeline: Reads were annotated to V, D and J genes according to IMGT and were analyzed with immunoSEQ Analyzer, with only productive sequences retained. Clonality was calculated as one minus the Shannon entropy normalized by log2 of the number of productive unique sequences. For each patient and control, public and private clones were evaluated among the 100 most prevalent clones. Clones were defined as Susac-specific when absent from the healthy and MS cohorts, from roughly 1,100 published viral clones and from other ImmuneACCESS disease sequences. The public reads were reanalyzed by TCRdb: fastp trimming at Q25, MiXCR alignment, in-frame beta chains only. Every CDR3 protein is listed once, alongside the most common genes and DNA of its rows. TCRdb, not the authors, supplied the V and J calls. The sample table lists hundreds of thousands of distinct CDR3 sequences, roughly 93% of them with a count of one. The biggest ten clones account for 0.15% to 0.2% of the sample.

The table lists this clonotype with a count of one. Its specific antigen is unknown. Nothing much larger sits one base from this clone, and base qualities are not available. A single read is weak support. Sample: CD4+ T cells from PBMCs. The chain uses TRBV4-3 and TRBJ2-2; the D gene lacks a confident call. This TCR derives from a human donor with Susac syndrome. The nucleotide sequence reads TGCGCCAGCAGCCAAGAAGGGGGGGAGCTGTTTTTT. Translated, this is CASSQEGGELFF.